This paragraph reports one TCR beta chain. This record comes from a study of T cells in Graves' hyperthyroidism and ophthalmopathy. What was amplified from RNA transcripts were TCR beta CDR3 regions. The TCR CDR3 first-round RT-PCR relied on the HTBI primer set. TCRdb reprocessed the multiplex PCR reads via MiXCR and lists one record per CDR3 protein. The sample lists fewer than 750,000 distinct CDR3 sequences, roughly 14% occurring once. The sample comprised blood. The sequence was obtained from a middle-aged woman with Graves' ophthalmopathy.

The CDR3 region is CASSVASGGPSGANVLTF. The DNA of the CDR3 is TGTGCCAGCAGTGTTGCTAGCGGGGGGCCCTCCGGGGCCAACGTCCTGACTTTC. The V call is TRBV6-1, the J call TRBJ2-6; 11 nucleotides align to TRBD2. CDR3 length: 18 residues. J lost 4 bases, V lost 4 bases, and 9 bases had no gene match. The germline gives CDR1 MNHNS, CDR2 SASEGT.